A single sample gave rise to the 31 T cell receptor beta chains below, sequenced in a study of CD8 T cells in Susac syndrome. After extraction with the RNeasy kit, about 0.45 to 1 ug of the RNA was reverse transcribed using random hexamers. A single record per CDR3 protein comes from TCRdb applying MiXCR to the immunoSEQ multiplex PCR reads. The sample shows 250,000 to 350,000 distinct CDR3 sequences, about 91% of them seen only once. Specimen: CD4+ T cells from PBMCs. Receptors originate from a human donor with multiple sclerosis.

A single count supports this clonotype. The chain uses TRBV29-1 and TRBJ2-2; the match to TRBD2 covers 7 bases. J was trimmed by 4 bases and V by 7 bases; bases with no gene match: 12. In germline, CDR1 is SQVTM, CDR2 ANQGSEA. CDR3 length equals 15 residues. CDR3 coding DNA: TGCAGCGCCGACGACACGGGGAGGGGCACCGGGGAGCTGTTTTTT. Its translation is CSADDTGRGTGELFF.

The rearrangement joins TRBV7-3 to TRBJ2-1, with TRBD2 as a possible D gene (6 bases). The CDR3 spans 13 residues. Between the trimmed V and J ends, which lost 4 bases and 7 bases, there was a span of 11 bases. The germline V gene encodes CDR1 SGHTA and CDR2 FQGTGA. The CDR3 loop is CASSSSRGNEQFF. The CDR3 DNA reads TGTGCCAGCAGCTCTAGTCGGGGGAATGAGCAGTTCTTC.

This chain links TRBV20-1 with TRBJ2-2; perhaps TRBD1 as D (6 bases). Trimming took 1 base from V and 3 from J, leaving 12 bases between them. This CDR3 has 15 residues. Per the germline V gene, CDR1 is DFQATT and CDR2 is SNEGSKA (reference sequence). The CDR3 sequence is CSARVQGRDTGELFF. As DNA, the CDR3 is TGCAGTGCTAGAGTACAGGGTAGGGACACCGGGGAGCTGTTTTTT.

The chain joins TRBV11-1 to TRBJ2-7; perhaps TRBD1 as D (7 bases). V was cut by 5 bases and J by 2 bases, with 13 bases left in between. In germline, CDR1 is SGHAT, CDR2 FQDESV (reference sequence). The CDR3 is 14 residues long. The CDR3 region is CASSRGTEAYEQYF. CDR3 coding DNA: TGTGCCAGCAGCCGCGGGACAGAGGCCTACGAGCAGTACTTC.

V gene TRBV6-6 combines with J gene TRBJ2-7; 9 positions match TRBD2. With 7 bases clipped from V and 1 base from J, the junction kept 8 bases outside the gene matches. The CDR3 sequence is 15 residues long. Germline values: CDR1 MNHNY, CDR2 SVGAGI (reference sequence). CDR3 sequence reads: CASTRGLAASYEQYF. The CDR3 DNA follows: TGTGCCAGCACCCGGGGACTAGCCGCTTCCTACGAGCAGTACTTC.

The chain uses TRBV19 and TRBJ1-1; D uncertain. Germline CDR1 LNHDA, CDR2 SQIVND (reference sequence). The CDR3 is 14 residues long. Between the trimmed V and J ends, which lost 7 bases and 0 bases, there was a span of 12 bases. Here the CDR3 reads CASTDRTVNTEAFF. The DNA for the CDR3 is TGTGCCAGTACGGATCGGACGGTGAACACTGAAGCTTTCTTT.

The rearrangement links TRBV9 to TRBJ2-1; D is unresolved. This CDR3 comprises 15 residues. Looked up from germline, CDR1 is SGDLS and CDR2 is YYNGEE. V shed 0 bases and J shed 2 bases, with 9 bases lying between them. CDR3: CASSVGGLTYNEQFF. DNA of the CDR3: TGTGCCAGCAGCGTAGGAGGTTTAACCTACAATGAGCAGTTCTTC.

The chain joins TRBV20-1 to TRBJ2-7; D ambiguous. Trimming took off 6 bases at V and 6 bases at J, with 15 bases between the two ends. The CDR3 is 12 residues long. Looked up from germline, CDR1 is DFQATT and CDR2 is SNEGSKA (reference sequence). CDR3 residues: CSATYRHAEQYF. CDR3 DNA: TGCAGTGCCACTTATCGGCACGCCGAGCAGTACTTC.

The chain combines TRBV18 with TRBJ2-2; no clear D gene. Trimming left V 4 bases short and J 1 base short, with 7 bases between. The CDR3 is made up of 14 amino acids. In germline, CDR1 is KGHSH, CDR2 LQKENI. The CDR3 loop reads CASSQTENTGELFF. As DNA, the CDR3 is TGTGCCAGCTCACAGACTGAGAACACCGGGGAGCTGTTTTTT.

The chain links TRBV3-1 to TRBJ2-1, with 12 bases identical to TRBD2. The CDR3 is 15 amino acids. J was trimmed by 7 bases and V by 4 bases; bases with no gene match: 5. The V gene's germline CDR1 is LGHDT and CDR2 YNNKEL (reference sequence). In DNA, the CDR3 is TGTGCCAGCAGCCCCTGGACTAGCGGGAATAATGAGCAGTTCTTC. Translated, it gives CASSPWTSGNNEQFF.

The chain recombines TRBV12-3 or TRBV12-4 with TRBJ2-2; D ambiguous. V dropped 10 bases and J dropped 0 bases, with 12 bases sitting between them. The CDR3 totals 14 residues. DNA for the CDR3: TGTGCCATTCGCTCCGGGCCGAACACCGGGGAGCTGTTTTTT. As protein: CAIRSGPNTGELFF.

The CDR3 sequence is CASSLGSGGAADTQYF. CDR3 sequence (DNA): TGTGCCAGCAGCCTAGGAAGCGGGGGGGCGGCAGATACGCAGTATTTT. J is TRBJ2-3 and V is TRBV3-1; 10 bases map to TRBD2. Germline CDR1 reads LGHDT; CDR2 reads YNNKEL (reference sequence). The CDR3 extends over 16 amino acids. V shed 4 bases, J shed 4 bases, and the junction held 8 bases outside the gene matches.

V is TRBV30 and J is TRBJ1-1; D is uncertain. The germline gives CDR1 GTSNPN, CDR2 SVGIG (reference sequence). The CDR3 covers 13 residues. Trimming shortened V by 4 bases and J by 0 bases, and 9 bases separated the two germline ends. In nucleotides, the CDR3 is TGTGCCTGGAACGTCCACATGAACACTGAAGCTTTCTTT. Protein: CAWNVHMNTEAFF.

The V gene is TRBV29-1, the J gene TRBJ2-7; D gene uncertain. Trimming took off 4 bases at V and 4 bases at J, with 14 bases between the two ends. This CDR3 has 13 amino acids. Germline-derived CDR1 and CDR2 are SQVTM and ANQGSEA. The CDR3: CSVAGRPSYEQYF. The CDR3 DNA reads as TGCAGCGTTGCCGGCAGGCCATCTTACGAGCAGTACTTC.

This chain joins TRBV7-2 and TRBJ2-3; tentatively, D is TRBD1 (6 bases). Germline CDR1 reads SGHTA; CDR2 reads FQGNSA. The CDR3 totals 15 residues. V lost 1 base and J 6 bases, leaving 14 bases between the germline ends. The CDR3 sequence is CASSLGGGSIDTQYF. The DNA for the CDR3 is TGTGCCAGCAGCTTAGGAGGGGGTAGTATTGATACGCAGTATTTT.

The chain carries TRBV6-2 or TRBV6-3 and TRBJ2-7, with D maybe TRBD1 (6 bases). Germline CDR1 reads MNHEY; CDR2 reads SVGEGT. The CDR3 covers 16 residues. V shed 5 bases and J shed 6 bases, with 23 bases lying between them. The CDR3 loop is CASSPYWQGLSSEQYF. As DNA, the CDR3 is TGTGCCAGCAGTCCCTATTGGCAGGGGCTGTCGTCCGAGCAGTACTTC.

The chain joins TRBV30 to TRBJ2-2, with D perhaps matching TRBD2 (6 bases). The CDR3 runs to 13 residues. The V and J ends lost 4 bases and 5 bases respectively, with 11 bases between them. CDR1 GTSNPN and CDR2 SVGIG come from the germline V gene (reference sequence). The CDR3 nucleotides are TGTGCCTGGAACCACCGGGGGACCGGGGAGCTGTTTTTT. The encoded protein is CAWNHRGTGELFF.

CDR3 protein: CATSDLQGRGTDTQYF. DNA for the CDR3: TGTGCCACCAGTGATTTGCAGGGGAGGGGCACAGATACGCAGTATTTT. The chain has TRBV24-1 and TRBJ2-3; the D gene is possibly TRBD2 (7 bases). Germline CDR1 and CDR2: KGHDR and SFDVKD. The V gene lost 0 bases and the J gene lost 1 base, with 10 bases spanning the gap. The CDR3 totals 16 residues.

The chain carries TRBV20-1 and TRBJ1-5; D is perhaps TRBD1 (6 bases). Trimming pared 4 bases from V and 2 bases from J, leaving 21 bases between. Germline V gene lookup returns CDR1 DFQATT and CDR2 SNEGSKA (reference sequence). The CDR3 totals 17 residues. This CDR3 is CSATSPTQGLGNQPQHF. DNA of the CDR3: TGCAGTGCTACATCCCCCACACAGGGCTTGGGCAATCAGCCCCAGCATTTT.

The V call is TRBV19, the J call TRBJ2-1; TRBD2 aligns across 7 bases. Germline assignment: CDR1 LNHDA and CDR2 SQIVND (reference sequence). The CDR3 is made up of 14 amino acids. Trimming cost V 3 bases and J 3 bases; bases outside gene matches: 2. The DNA for the CDR3 is TGTGCCAGTAGTATGGGGACTAACTACAATGAGCAGTTCTTC. As protein: CASSMGTNYNEQFF.

The J gene is TRBJ1-2, the V gene TRBV20-1, with D maybe TRBD1 (6 bases). CDR1 DFQATT and CDR2 SNEGSKA come from the germline V gene (reference sequence). The CDR3 consists of 12 residues. Trimming left V 1 base short and J 5 bases short, with 8 bases between. The chain's CDR3 is CSARVTGYGYTF. In DNA form, the CDR3 reads TGCAGTGCTAGAGTAACAGGGTATGGCTACACCTTC.

The V and J genes are TRBV18 and TRBJ2-3, with 7 nucleotides matching TRBD1. Trimming at V came to 5 bases and at J to 6 bases, leaving 8 bases not matched to a gene. Germline lookup yields CDR1 KGHSH and CDR2 LQKENI. The CDR3 loop spans 14 amino acids. The CDR3 spells CASSTRQGKDTQYF. CDR3 DNA: TGTGCCAGCTCAACCCGACAGGGAAAGGATACGCAGTATTTT. Full variable domain (outside the CDR3, taken from reference TRBV18 and TRBJ2-3): NAGVMQNPRHLVRRRGQEARLRCSPMKGHSHVYWYRQLPEEGLKFMVYLQKENIIDESGMPKERFSAEFPKEGPSILRIQQVVRGDSAAYFCASSTRQGKDTQYFGPGTRLTVL.

The J gene is TRBJ1-1, the V gene TRBV29-1; maybe TRBD1 (5 bases). Trimming took off 5 bases at V and 1 base at J, with 14 bases between the two ends. The CDR3 contains 14 residues. CDR1 is SQVTM and CDR2 is ANQGSEA in the germline V gene. The CDR3 region is CSVPGRTANTEAFF. CDR3 nucleotide sequence: TGCAGCGTTCCGGGACGCACAGCGAACACTGAAGCTTTCTTT.

This chain uses TRBV12-3 or TRBV12-4 with TRBJ2-1, with 11 bases matching TRBD2. J was trimmed by 9 bases and V by 5 bases; bases with no gene match: 9. This CDR3 has 15 amino acids. CDR3 DNA: TGTGCCAGCAGTCCAGAACTAGCGGGGGTTTGTGAGCAGTTCTTC. Its translation: CASSPELAGVCEQFF.

The chain has TRBV9 and TRBJ2-7; 11 bases are shared with TRBD2. Germline-derived CDR1 and CDR2 are SGDLS and YYNGEE. The CDR3 spans 18 residues. V dropped 7 bases and J dropped 2; count of bases not matched to a gene: 17. The CDR3 sequence is CASLGDPPGLAETYEQYF. The CDR3 nucleotides read TGTGCCAGCCTAGGGGACCCTCCGGGACTAGCGGAGACCTACGAGCAGTACTTC.

The chain joins TRBV18 to TRBJ1-1; D remains ambiguous. V lost 2 bases to trimming and J lost 1 base, with 23 bases between them. Germline V gene lookup returns CDR1 KGHSH and CDR2 LQKENI. The CDR3 runs to 19 residues. This CDR3 is CASSPGLAQTGLANTEAFF. In DNA, the CDR3 is TGTGCCAGCTCACCAGGCCTGGCTCAGACCGGGCTCGCGAACACTGAAGCTTTCTTT.

The chain recombines TRBV24-1 with TRBJ2-2, with a weak D call TRBD1 (6 bases). The CDR3 covers 15 residues. Germline loops: CDR1 KGHDR, CDR2 SFDVKD. Trimming took 4 bases from V and 5 from J, leaving 13 bases between them. This chain's CDR3 is CATSESTGRTGELFF. In nucleotides, the CDR3 is TGTGCCACCAGTGAGTCCACAGGGAGAACCGGGGAGCTGTTTTTT.

V and J are TRBV11-3 and TRBJ2-7; the D gene is possibly TRBD1 (5 bases). Per germline, CDR1 SGHNT and CDR2 YENEEA. Deletions cut 6 bases from V and 0 bases from J, with 12 bases between. The CDR3 contains 14 residues. For the CDR3, the DNA is TGTGCCAGCAGACCTCAGGGAAGCTCCTACGAGCAGTACTTC. Amino acid sequence: CASRPQGSSYEQYF.

This clonotype has only one observation. The V call is TRBV30, the J call TRBJ1-1; D is possibly TRBD1 (5 bases). Trimming pared 3 bases from V and 0 bases from J, leaving 14 bases between. This CDR3 comprises 15 residues. The germline gives CDR1 GTSNPN, CDR2 SVGIG (reference sequence). The CDR3 here is CAWRIGGTVNTEAFF. The CDR3 coding sequence is TGTGCCTGGAGAATCGGCGGGACGGTGAACACTGAAGCTTTCTTT.

This clonotype was detected only once. This chain uses TRBV7-9 with TRBJ2-5; no reliable D call. Between the trimmed V and J ends, which lost 10 bases and 5 bases, there was a span of 14 bases. Germline lookup yields CDR1 SEHNR and CDR2 FQNEAQ (reference sequence). The CDR3 is 12 residues long. The CDR3 reads CATRFLAETQYF. In DNA, the CDR3 is TGTGCCACCAGGTTTCTCGCGGAGACCCAGTACTTC.

The chain's CDR3 is CAWARQWSSYNEQFF. The CDR3 nucleotides are TGTGCCTGGGCTCGACAGTGGAGCTCCTACAATGAGCAGTTCTTC. The J gene is TRBJ2-1, the V gene TRBV30, with D perhaps matching TRBD1 (5 bases). V was trimmed by 5 bases and J by 0 bases, leaving 14 bases between them. This CDR3 has 15 residues. Germline CDR1 GTSNPN, CDR2 SVGIG (reference sequence).